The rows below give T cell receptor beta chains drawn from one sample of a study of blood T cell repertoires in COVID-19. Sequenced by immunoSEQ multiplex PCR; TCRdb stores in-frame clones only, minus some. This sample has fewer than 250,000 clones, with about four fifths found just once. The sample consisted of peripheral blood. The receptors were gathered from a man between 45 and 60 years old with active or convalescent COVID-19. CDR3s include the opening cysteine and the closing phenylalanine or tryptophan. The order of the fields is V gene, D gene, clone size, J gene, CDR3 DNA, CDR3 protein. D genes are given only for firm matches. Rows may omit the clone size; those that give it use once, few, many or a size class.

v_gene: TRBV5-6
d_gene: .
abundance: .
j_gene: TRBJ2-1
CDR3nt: TGTGCCAGCAGCTTCGGGACTTTTACTTCCTACAATGAGCAGTTCTTC
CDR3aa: CASSFGTFTSYNEQFF

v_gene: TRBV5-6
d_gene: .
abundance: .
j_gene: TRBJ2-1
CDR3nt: TGTGCCAGCAGCTTGACAGGGACCTACAATGAGCAGTTCTTC
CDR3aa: CASSLTGTYNEQFF

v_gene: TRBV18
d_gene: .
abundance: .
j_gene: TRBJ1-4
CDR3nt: TGTGCCAGCTCATCAAAAGGAGGGGCAGGCGGGGAAAAACTGTTTTTT
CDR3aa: CASSSKGGAGGEKLFF

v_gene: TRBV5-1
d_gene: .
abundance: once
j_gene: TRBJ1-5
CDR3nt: TGCGCCAGCAGCTTGGGGGGGCAGGGGAATCAGCCCCAGCATTTT
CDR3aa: CASSLGGQGNQPQHF

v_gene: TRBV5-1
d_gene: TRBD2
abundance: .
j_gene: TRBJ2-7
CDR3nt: TGCGCCAGCAGCTCCCCGGGACTAGCGTCTTACGAGCAGTACTTC
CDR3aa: CASSSPGLASYEQYF

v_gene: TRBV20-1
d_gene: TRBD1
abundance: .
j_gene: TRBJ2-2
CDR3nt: TGCAGTGCTAGTTTTTCAGGGGGTGTGGCCGGGGAGCTGTTTTTT
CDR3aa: CSASFSGGVAGELFF

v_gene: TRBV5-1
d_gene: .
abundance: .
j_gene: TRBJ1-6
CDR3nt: TGCGCCAGCACAGGCCCTGAGAATTCACCCCTCCACTTT
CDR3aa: CASTGPENSPLHF

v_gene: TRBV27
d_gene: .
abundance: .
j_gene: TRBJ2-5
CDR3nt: TGTGCCAGCAGTCGCACCCCCGGAGAGACCCAGTACTTC
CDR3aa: CASSRTPGETQYF

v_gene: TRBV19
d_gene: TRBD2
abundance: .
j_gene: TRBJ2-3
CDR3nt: TGTGCCAGTAGCTCCCCGGGACTAGCGGTCACAGATACGCAGTATTTT
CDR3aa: CASSSPGLAVTDTQYF

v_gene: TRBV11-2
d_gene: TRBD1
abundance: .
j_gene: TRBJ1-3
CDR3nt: TGTGCCAGCAGCAACCCAGGGGGGCTGAGCTCTGGAAACACCATATATTTT
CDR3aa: CASSNPGGLSSGNTIYF

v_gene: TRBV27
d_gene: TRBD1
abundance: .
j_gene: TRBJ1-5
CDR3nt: TGTGCCAGCAGTTTAACACAGGGGGTCGCGCGTAGCAATCAGCCCCAGCATTTT
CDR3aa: CASSLTQGVARSNQPQHF

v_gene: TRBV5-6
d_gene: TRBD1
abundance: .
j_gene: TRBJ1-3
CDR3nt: TGTGCCAGCAGCCCGGACAGGGGGTCAGGAAACACCATATATTTT
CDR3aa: CASSPDRGSGNTIYF

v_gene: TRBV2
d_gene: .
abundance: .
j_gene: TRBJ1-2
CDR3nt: TGTGCCAGCAGTGAGGGCAATTTTAACTATGGCTACACCTTC
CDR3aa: CASSEGNFNYGYTF

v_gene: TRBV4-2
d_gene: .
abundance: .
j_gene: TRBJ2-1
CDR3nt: TGTGCCAGCAGCCAAGATAGGGGCCAGAACAATGAGCAGTTCTTC
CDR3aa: CASSQDRGQNNEQFF

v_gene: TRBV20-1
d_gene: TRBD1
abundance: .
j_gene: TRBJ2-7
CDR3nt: TGCAGTGCTAGTAGGGGGCCTTACGAGCAGTACTTC
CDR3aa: CSASRGPYEQYF

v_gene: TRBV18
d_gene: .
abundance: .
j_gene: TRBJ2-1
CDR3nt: TGTGCCAGCTCACCTCGAGGATCGAGATACAATGAGCAGTTCTTC
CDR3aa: CASSPRGSRYNEQFF

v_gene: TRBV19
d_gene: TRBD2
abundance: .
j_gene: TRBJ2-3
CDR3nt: TGTGCCAGTAGGCCGGGACTAGCGGGGGGGCTGGCTACGCAGTATTTT
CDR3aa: CASRPGLAGGLATQYF

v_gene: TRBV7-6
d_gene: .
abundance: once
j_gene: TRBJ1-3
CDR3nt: TGTGCCAGCAGCTTAGTAGCACAGGGCTCTGGAAACACCATATATTTT
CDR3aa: CASSLVAQGSGNTIYF

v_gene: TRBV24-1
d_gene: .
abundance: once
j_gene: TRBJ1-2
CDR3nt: TGTGCCACCAGTGATTTGACAGCTAACTATGGCTACACCTTC
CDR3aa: CATSDLTANYGYTF

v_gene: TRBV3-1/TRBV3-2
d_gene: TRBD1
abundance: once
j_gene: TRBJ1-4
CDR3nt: TGTGCCAGCAGCCAAGACGGGGGCTCCGGGACAGAGTATTTT
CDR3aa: CASSQDGGSGTEYF

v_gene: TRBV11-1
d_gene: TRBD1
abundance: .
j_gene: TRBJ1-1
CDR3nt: TGTGCCAGCAAGGGACAGGGGGCGTCCGGGAACACTGAAGCTTTCTTT
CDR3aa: CASKGQGASGNTEAFF

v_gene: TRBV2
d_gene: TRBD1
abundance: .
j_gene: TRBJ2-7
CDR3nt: TGTGCCAGCAGCGACAGGGTCGAGCAGTACTTC
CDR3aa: CASSDRVEQYF

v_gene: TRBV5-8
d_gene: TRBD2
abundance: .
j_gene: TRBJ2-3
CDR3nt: TGTGCCAGCAGCTTGGTCGGGGGGAACACAGATACGCAGTATTTT
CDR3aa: CASSLVGGNTDTQYF

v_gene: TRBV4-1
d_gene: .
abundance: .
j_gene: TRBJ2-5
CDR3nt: TGCGCCAGCAGCCATGACAAGAAAGAGACCCAGTACTTC
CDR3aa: CASSHDKKETQYF

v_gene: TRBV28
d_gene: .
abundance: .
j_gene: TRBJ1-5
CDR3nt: TGTGCCAGCAGTTTGAGAGGTCCGGGGTTTTTCACCCCAACCCAGCCCCAGCATTTT
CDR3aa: CASSLRGPGFFTPTQPQHF

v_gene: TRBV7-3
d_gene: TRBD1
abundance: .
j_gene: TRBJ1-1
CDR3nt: TGTGCCAGCAGCCCAGGGGGAAGGACTGAAGCTTTCTTT
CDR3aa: CASSPGGRTEAFF

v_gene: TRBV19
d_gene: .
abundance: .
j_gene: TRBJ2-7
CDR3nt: TGTGCCAGTAGCCGACAGAGCTCCTACGAGCAGTACTTC
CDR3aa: CASSRQSSYEQYF

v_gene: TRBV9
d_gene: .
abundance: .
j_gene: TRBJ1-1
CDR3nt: TGTGCCAGCAGCTATACAGGGTCTACTGAAGCTTTCTTT
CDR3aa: CASSYTGSTEAFF

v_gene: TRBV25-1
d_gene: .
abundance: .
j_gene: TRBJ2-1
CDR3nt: TGTGCCAGCAGTTCACTAGCAAACAATGAGCAGTTCTTC
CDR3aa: CASSSLANNEQFF

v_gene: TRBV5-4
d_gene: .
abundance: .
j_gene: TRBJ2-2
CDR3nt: TGTGCCAGCAGCTCCAGGGTAAAGAACACCGGGGAGCTGTTTTTT
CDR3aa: CASSSRVKNTGELFF

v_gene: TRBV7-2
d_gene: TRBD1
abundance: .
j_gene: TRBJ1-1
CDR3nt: TGTGCCAGCAGCCCGGGACAGGCCGTAAGATGGGACACTGAAGCTTTCTTT
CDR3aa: CASSPGQAVRWDTEAFF

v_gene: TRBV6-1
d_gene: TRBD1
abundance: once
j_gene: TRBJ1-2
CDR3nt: TGTGCCAGCAGTGAAGCCGGACAGGGGGCGAGAGGCTACACCTTC
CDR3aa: CASSEAGQGARGYTF

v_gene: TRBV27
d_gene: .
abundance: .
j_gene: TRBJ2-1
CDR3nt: TGTGCCAGCAGTTTACGACCTACAGGGTATCTGGACAATGAGCAGTTCTTC
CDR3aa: CASSLRPTGYLDNEQFF